This record looks at one T cell receptor beta chain sequence and its context. The target antigen is unknown. Blood draws occurred at baseline, cycle 4 day 1, and cycle 7 day 1. Deletions cut 6 bases from V and 0 bases from J, with 15 bases between. The CDR3 is 16 residues long. Germline assignment: CDR1 SNHLY and CDR2 FYNNEI. This record comes from a study of OX40 agonist ivuxolimab in advanced cancers. Points from the study as a whole: People who partly responded at 0.1-3.0 mg/kg had some of the least clonal expansion seen. Researchers report that CD8+ T cells had, on average, more expanded clones than CD4+.

TCRdb's copy holds only in-frame clones and misses some; the assay was immunoSEQ multiplex PCR. The sample carries 50,000 to 75,000 clones, roughly four fifths recorded once. The sequence was obtained from an adult with an advanced solid tumor such as melanoma, head and neck, liver or kidney cancer. The chain links TRBV2 to TRBJ1-5; possible D gene TRBD1, 6 bases. The material was CD4+ or CD8+ T cells sorted from blood, obtained in a trial of the OX40 agonist ivuxolimab. This CDR3 reads CASSPGTTYSNQPQHF. CDR3 nucleotide sequence: TGTGCCAGCAGCCCGGGGACAACCTATAGCAATCAGCCCCAGCATTTT.